This passage covers 26 T cell receptor beta chains from one sample sequenced in a study of CD8 T cells in Susac syndrome. Reverse transcription of roughly 0.45 to 1 ug RNA was performed with random hexamers. Via MiXCR, TCRdb re-called the immunoSEQ multiplex PCR reads, giving one row per CDR3 protein. This sample has 210,000 or so distinct CDR3 sequences, with about 94% found just once. The sequenced sample consisted of CD8+ T cells from PBMCs. These receptors all come from a human donor with multiple sclerosis.

The chain employs TRBV20-1 and TRBJ2-1; unclear D gene. The V end was cut by 5 bases, the J end by 7 bases, with 27 bases between. CDR1 and CDR2 (germline): DFQATT, SNEGSKA (reference sequence). The CDR3 spans 17 residues. The CDR3 DNA is TGCAGTGCTCACCCCTTTTGGCCGGGCCGAACTTTTAATGAGCAGTTCTTC. This encodes CSAHPFWPGRTFNEQFF.

V is TRBV27 and J is TRBJ1-5; 9 bases are a match to TRBD1. This CDR3 spans 15 amino acids. Germline CDR1 MNHEY, CDR2 SMNVEV (reference sequence). V shed 3 bases, J shed 11 bases, and the junction held 11 bases outside the gene matches. The CDR3 region is CASSFAGQGRWAQHF. CDR3 nucleotides: TGTGCCAGCAGTTTTGCGGGACAGGGTAGGTGGGCCCAGCATTTT.

This chain joins TRBV5-6 and TRBJ2-3; 10 bases agree with TRBD2. This CDR3 contains 14 residues. The V gene end was trimmed by 4 bases and the J gene end by 5 bases; junction bases not matched to a gene: 4. Germline CDR1 reads SGHDT; CDR2 reads YYEEEE. In nucleotides, the CDR3 is TGTGCCAGCAGCCTAGCGGGGGCATTAGATACGCAGTATTTT. Its translation: CASSLAGALDTQYF.

Only one count was recorded for this clonotype. The rearrangement links TRBV7-9 to TRBJ2-7; D is ambiguous. V gave up 3 bases and J gave up 5 bases, with 14 bases separating them. This CDR3 comprises 14 residues. The V gene's germline CDR1 is SEHNR and CDR2 FQNEAQ (reference sequence). The CDR3 coding sequence is TGTGCCAGCAGCTTCCCAACTGGCCAAAACGAGCAGTACTTC. Its translation: CASSFPTGQNEQYF.

In its sample, this clonotype was seen once. This chain uses TRBV30 with TRBJ2-7; D is possibly TRBD2 (5 bases). Trimming shortened V by 1 base and J by 3 bases, and 13 bases separated the two germline ends. Germline CDR1 is GTSNPN and CDR2 is SVGIG (reference sequence). The CDR3 spans 14 residues. Here the CDR3 DNA reads TGTGCCTGGAGTGAGTCAACGGAGGTCTACGAGCAGTACTTC. It translates to CAWSESTEVYEQYF.

The rearrangement uses TRBV6-1 and TRBJ2-1; 11 bases are a match to TRBD2. The CDR3 runs 15 residues. Germline values: CDR1 MNHNS, CDR2 SASEGT. V shed 6 bases, J shed 8 bases, and the junction held 9 bases outside the gene matches. The CDR3 reads CASRLTSGIDDEQFF. The CDR3 DNA is TGTGCCAGCAGACTGACTAGCGGGATTGATGATGAGCAGTTCTTC.

The chain employs TRBV19 and TRBJ2-7; 8 bases agree with TRBD1. Per germline, CDR1 LNHDA and CDR2 SQIVND (reference sequence). This CDR3 has 16 amino acids. Losses at the gene ends were 7 bases for V and 3 bases for J; bases not matched to a gene: 14. CDR3 bases: TGTGCCAGTACCCAGAAAGGCGGGACAGGCAACTACGAGCAGTACTTC. Translation gives CASTQKGGTGNYEQYF.

The gene calls are TRBV12-3 or TRBV12-4 and TRBJ2-7; D is perhaps TRBD1 (6 bases). The CDR3 loop spans 24 amino acids. V lost 3 bases and J 9 bases, leaving 48 bases between the germline ends. Here the CDR3 DNA reads TGTGCCAGCAGTTTCGAAACTCAGGAGACGCGGAGACAGGTTGGTCGGAGGAGGTTCCTGGGGCAGTACTTC. Encoded protein: CASSFETQETRRQVGRRRFLGQYF.

J is TRBJ1-2 and V is TRBV6-6, with TRBD1 as a possible D gene (5 bases). The CDR3 length is 13 residues. The V end was cut by 7 bases, the J end by 7 bases, with 16 bases between. Germline lookup yields CDR1 MNHNY and CDR2 SVGAGI (reference sequence). Written as DNA, the CDR3 is TGTGCCAGCACCCAGGGAGGGGCCGGTGGCTACACCTTC. Residues: CASTQGGAGGYTF.

The chain recombines TRBV14 with TRBJ2-7; D ambiguous. Between the trimmed V and J ends, which lost 3 bases and 0 bases, there was a span of 6 bases. Germline lookup yields CDR1 SGHDN and CDR2 FVKESK. This CDR3 comprises 13 residues. CDR3 amino acids: CASSQRSSYEQYF. The CDR3 DNA sequence: TGTGCCAGCAGCCAGAGGAGCTCCTACGAGCAGTACTTC. Variable domain in full (rest from reference TRBV14 and TRBJ2-7): EAGVTQFPSHSVIEKGQTVTLRCDPISGHDNLYWYRRVMGKEIKFLLHFVKESKQDESGMPNNRFLAERTGGTYSTLKVQPAELEDSGVYFCASSQRSSYEQYFGPGTRLTVT.

This chain uses TRBV5-4 with TRBJ1-6; D gene uncertain. The CDR3 sequence is 14 residues long. V was cut by 1 base and J by 10 bases, with 12 bases left in between. Per the germline V gene, CDR1 is SGHNT and CDR2 is YYREEE (reference sequence). CDR3 region: CASSLIQQDSPLHF. In nucleotides, the CDR3 is TGTGCCAGCAGCTTGATCCAGCAGGACTCACCCCTCCACTTT.

The chain carries TRBV6-2 or TRBV6-3 and TRBJ1-2, with D possibly TRBD1 on 5 matching bases. The CDR3 runs 18 residues. The germline V gene encodes CDR1 MNHEY and CDR2 SVGEGT. V was clipped by 4 bases and J by 6 bases, with 27 bases between them. CDR3 DNA: TGTGCCAGCAGTTGGGGATTCTCCGGGACTGCTCCTATCAATGGCTACACCTTC. It specifies CASSWGFSGTAPINGYTF.

In nucleotides, the CDR3 is TGTGCCAGCAGCTCAGGTGAAGGGGGCGCCCGGGATCATGGCTACACCTTC. It encodes CASSSGEGGARDHGYTF. The rearrangement uses TRBV7-9 and TRBJ1-2, with TRBD1 matching 7 bases. Unmatched junction bases numbered 17, after V lost 4 bases and J lost 6 bases. CDR1 is SEHNR, CDR2 FQNEAQ, per germline (reference sequence). CDR3 length: 17 residues.

The chain carries TRBV7-9 and TRBJ2-1; TRBD2 matches 10 bases. Losses at the gene ends were 4 bases for V and 7 bases for J; bases not matched to a gene: 10. The CDR3 is 16 residues long. Per germline, CDR1 SEHNR and CDR2 FQNEAQ (reference sequence). DNA of the CDR3: TGTGCCAGCAGCTCAAATCCACTAGCGGGAAGAAATGAGCAGTTCTTC. Residues: CASSSNPLAGRNEQFF.

This sequence joins TRBV6-5 and TRBJ1-3; D possibly corresponds to TRBD1 (5 bases). CDR1 is MNHEY and CDR2 is SVGAGI in the germline V gene. The CDR3 is made up of 15 amino acids. Trimming left V 6 bases short and J 0 bases short, with 12 bases between. Here the CDR3 DNA reads TGTGCCAGCAGCGGGGGAGTGGACTCTGGAAACACCATATATTTT. This sequence encodes CASSGGVDSGNTIYF.

The rearrangement links TRBV27 to TRBJ2-3; 11 bases map to TRBD2. This CDR3 region has 15 residues. CDR1 is MNHEY, CDR2 SMNVEV, per germline (reference sequence). V was clipped by 5 bases and J by 2 bases; unmatched bases: 3. The CDR3 is CASSIAGGATDTQYF. CDR3 nucleotide sequence: TGTGCCAGCAGTATAGCGGGAGGGGCCACAGATACGCAGTATTTT.

The rearrangement links TRBV11-3 to TRBJ2-2; perhaps D is TRBD1 or TRBD2 (5 bases each). With 0 bases removed from V and 4 bases from J, the gap between germline ends came to 24 bases. Germline lookup yields CDR1 SGHNT and CDR2 YENEEA. The CDR3 contains 20 residues. CDR3 coding DNA: TGTGCCAGCAGCTTAGATGAAGCTCCTCGCGTGGGGGTCCGCACCGGGGAGCTGTTTTTT. Its translation: CASSLDEAPRVGVRTGELFF.

This clonotype was seen only once. The chain carries TRBV30 and TRBJ2-3, with D perhaps assigned TRBD1 or TRBD2 (5 bases each). The V end was cut by 0 bases, the J end by 2 bases, with 12 bases between. This CDR3 contains 15 residues. Per germline, CDR1 GTSNPN and CDR2 SVGIG (reference sequence). CDR3 sequence (DNA): TGTGCCTGGAGTGTAGTAGGTGGGACCACAGATACGCAGTATTTT. Translating it yields CAWSVVGGTTDTQYF.

This chain joins TRBV28 and TRBJ2-1; TRBD2 agrees at 8 bases. CDR1 is MDHEN and CDR2 is SYDVKM in the germline V gene. The trim removed 7 bases at V and 6 bases at J, leaving 14 bases unmatched. The CDR3 consists of 16 residues. The DNA of the CDR3 is TGTGCCAGCACCCAACGGGAGGGCCGACCAGGCAATGAGCAGTTCTTC. Translated, it gives CASTQREGRPGNEQFF.

The genes are TRBV4-1 and TRBJ2-7, with D tentatively TRBD2 (5 bases). This CDR3 spans 11 amino acids. Germline-derived CDR1 and CDR2 are MGHRA and YSYEKL. CDR3 sequence reads: CNSGPSYEQYF. In DNA form, the CDR3 reads TGCAACAGCGGACCCTCCTACGAGCAGTACTTC.

The genes are TRBV30 and TRBJ2-1; D is unresolved. Germline CDR1 reads GTSNPN; CDR2 reads SVGIG (reference sequence). The CDR3 runs 13 residues. Trimming pared 0 bases from V and 3 bases from J, leaving 6 bases between. The CDR3 sequence is CAWSVSFYNEQFF. CDR3 coding DNA: TGTGCCTGGAGTGTAAGTTTCTACAATGAGCAGTTCTTC.

The V gene is TRBV20-1, the J gene TRBJ1-1; D is possibly TRBD1 (5 bases). Trimming left V 4 bases short and J 4 bases short, with 19 bases between. CDR3 length: 15 residues. Per the germline V gene, CDR1 is DFQATT and CDR2 is SNEGSKA (reference sequence). DNA for the CDR3: TGCAGTGCTACCACAGAGCTACAGGCGACCACTGAAGCTTTCTTT. Amino acids: CSATTELQATTEAFF.

The CDR3 DNA follows: TGTGCCAGCAGCTCTCCCAGGGTTGCAACTAATGAAAAACTGTTTTTT. It translates to CASSSPRVATNEKLFF. The chain couples TRBV7-9 to TRBJ1-4, with D possibly TRBD1 on 5 matching bases. CDR3 length: 16 amino acids. CDR1 is SEHNR, CDR2 FQNEAQ, per germline (reference sequence). With 4 bases removed from V and 0 bases from J, the gap between germline ends came to 12 bases. Based on the CDR3 plus reference TRBV7-9 and TRBJ1-4, the full variable domain is DTGVSQNPRHKITKRGQNVTFRCDPISEHNRLYWYRQTLGQGPEFLTYFQNEAQLEKSRLLSDRFSAERPKGSFSTLEIQRTEQGDSAMYLCASSSPRVATNEKLFFGSGTQLSVL.

V usage is TRBV9 and J usage is TRBJ1-4; 11 nucleotides agree with TRBD1. This CDR3 spans 15 amino acids. Trimming cost V 0 bases and J 8 bases; bases outside gene matches: 3. Germline V gene lookup returns CDR1 SGDLS and CDR2 YYNGEE. CDR3 coding DNA: TGTGCCAGCAGCGTAGGGACAGGGGGCAGCGAAAAACTGTTTTTT. Translated, it gives CASSVGTGGSEKLFF.

This clonotype appeared a single time. The rearrangement uses TRBV5-4 and TRBJ1-1; TRBD1 might be the D (6 bases). The germline V gene has CDR1 SGHNT and CDR2 YYREEE (reference sequence). The CDR3 is made up of 14 amino acids. The germline V and J ends were trimmed by 9 bases and 0 bases, with 15 bases remaining between them. This CDR3 reads CANRGGAVNTEAFF. CDR3 nucleotide sequence: TGTGCCAACCGGGGGGGGGCTGTGAACACTGAAGCTTTCTTT.

The chain employs TRBV19 and TRBJ2-1; TRBD1 agrees at 11 bases. J lost 7 bases, V lost 7 bases, and 6 bases had no gene match. Germline values: CDR1 LNHDA, CDR2 SQIVND (reference sequence). The CDR3 is made up of 14 amino acids. CDR3 coding DNA: TGTGCCAGTAACGGACAGGGGGCGCGGAATGAGCAGTTCTTC. As protein: CASNGQGARNEQFF.